Following are 21 T cell receptor beta chains from one sample sequenced in a study of T cells in Graves' hyperthyroidism and ophthalmopathy. RNA transcripts served as the template for amplifying TCR beta CDR3 regions. The TCR CDR3 was amplified in a first-round RT-PCR using the HTBI primer set. MiXCR, applied by TCRdb to the multiplex PCR reads, yields one record per CDR3 protein. The data contain hundreds of thousands of distinct CDR3 sequences, 14% of them seen just once; the ten biggest clones take up roughly 10%. The specimen was blood. These receptors were collected from a woman aged 18-29 years with Graves' hyperthyroidism.

This clonotype came up a few times. CDR3 residues: CSAKVAGSLQTQYF. The CDR3 bases are TGCAGTGCTAAGGTAGCGGGGTCCCTGCAAACCCAGTACTTC. The chain uses TRBV20-1 and TRBJ2-5, with 8 bases aligning to TRBD2. CDR1 and CDR2 from the germline V gene are DFQATT and SNEGSKA (reference sequence). The CDR3 sequence is 14 residues long. V lost 4 bases, J lost 8 bases, and 12 bases stayed unmatched.

This clonotype was detected many times. The CDR3 reads CASSYSGTRGLYEQYF. CDR3 nucleotides: TGTGCCAGCAGTTACTCGGGGACAAGGGGGCTATACGAGCAGTACTTC. The chain carries TRBV6-2 or TRBV6-3 and TRBJ2-7; 7 bases align to TRBD1. Trimming removed 0 bases from V and 4 bases from J; junction bases left unmatched: 9. CDR3 length: 16 amino acids. Germline assignment: CDR1 MNHEY and CDR2 SVGEGT.

This clonotype was detected many times. This chain joins TRBV7-9 and TRBJ2-3; 7 bases line up with TRBD2. Unmatched junction bases numbered 8, after V lost 5 bases and J lost 3 bases. Germline V gene lookup returns CDR1 SEHNR and CDR2 FQNEAQ (reference sequence). This CDR3 has 15 amino acids. In nucleotides, the CDR3 is TGTGCCAGCAGCCCCTACGCGGGAGCGACAGATACGCAGTATTTT. Protein product: CASSPYAGATDTQYF.

The sample holds a few counts of this clonotype. The chain recombines TRBV20-1 with TRBJ2-1; a possible D gene is TRBD1 (6 bases). The CDR3 is 15 residues long. The germline gives CDR1 DFQATT, CDR2 SNEGSKA (reference sequence). The DNA for the CDR3 is TGCAGCGTTGAAGATCGGACGAGGGGGTACAATGAGCAGTTCTTC. This translates into CSVEDRTRGYNEQFF.

This clonotype was seen only a few times. The rearrangement joins TRBV29-1 to TRBJ2-1, with TRBD2 as a possible D gene (5 bases). This CDR3 has 13 amino acids. CDR1 and CDR2 from the germline V gene are SQVTM and ANQGSEA. Trimming left V 5 bases short and J 2 bases short, with 10 bases between. CDR3 coding DNA: TGCAGCGTTCGACTATATCCCTACAATGAGCAGTTCTTC. Its protein product is CSVRLYPYNEQFF.

Remarks on this clonotype: Being one base from a much bigger clone, this may be a read error. The rearrangement uses TRBV24-1 and TRBJ2-1; the D gene is possibly TRBD1 (5 bases). Germline V gene sequence: CDR1 KGHDR, CDR2 SFDVKD. CDR3 length: 15 amino acids. V was shortened by 4 bases and J by 4 bases, with 13 bases between the two germline ends. CDR3 DNA sequence: TGTGCCACCAGTGAGCGACAGCGTCCTTACAATGAGCAGTTCTTC. This sequence encodes CATSERQRPYNEQFF.

This chain uses TRBV20-1 with TRBJ2-7, with 13 bases aligning to TRBD2. Germline lookup yields CDR1 DFQATT and CDR2 SNEGSKA (reference sequence). J was trimmed by 0 bases and V by 6 bases; bases with no gene match: 11. The CDR3 consists of 17 residues. CDR3 nucleotide sequence: TGCAGTGCCTGGGGGACTAGCGGGGACCTAAGCTCCTACGAGCAGTACTTC. Protein: CSAWGTSGDLSSYEQYF.

The table lists this clonotype with many counts. The chain joins TRBV20-1 to TRBJ2-1; TRBD2 might be the D (6 bases). The CDR3 consists of 16 residues. Germline loops: CDR1 DFQATT, CDR2 SNEGSKA (reference sequence). V shed 0 bases and J shed 4 bases, with 16 bases lying between them. The CDR3 is CSARDVGLGDYNEQFF. The CDR3 DNA is TGCAGTGCTAGAGATGTGGGACTTGGGGATTACAATGAGCAGTTCTTC.

J is TRBJ2-1 and V is TRBV6-1; D gene unclear. The germline gives CDR1 MNHNS, CDR2 SASEGT. This CDR3 is built from 14 residues. Trimming took 4 bases from V and 3 from J, leaving 10 bases between them. The CDR3 coding sequence is TGTGCCAGCAGTGCCCCCGCAGGCTACAATGAGCAGTTCTTC. It translates to CASSAPAGYNEQFF.

This clonotype occurred many times. This chain links TRBV7-2 with TRBJ1-1; TRBD1 aligns across 8 bases. V dropped 4 bases and J dropped 1; count of bases not matched to a gene: 8. CDR1 and CDR2 from the germline V gene are SGHTA and FQGNSA. CDR3 length: 16 amino acids. The CDR3 sequence is CASSSGQGKANTEAFF. The CDR3 region has the DNA TGTGCCAGCAGCTCTGGACAGGGCAAGGCGAACACTGAAGCTTTCTTT.

This clonotype was seen more than once but under ten times. The rearrangement joins TRBV28 to TRBJ2-2; 7 bases align to TRBD1. The CDR3 has 16 amino acids. V lost 5 bases and J lost 1; bases outside the gene matches: 7. Germline V CDR1 and CDR2: MDHEN, SYDVKM. The CDR3 region is CASSPWDSGNTGELFF. The DNA for the CDR3 is TGTGCCAGCAGTCCCTGGGACAGCGGGAACACCGGGGAGCTGTTTTTT.

This clonotype was observed a handful of times. The chain joins TRBV7-9 to TRBJ1-2; 9 bases are shared with TRBD1. V gave up 5 bases and J gave up 8 bases; unmatched junction bases: 6. The CDR3 length is 13 residues. Germline V CDR1 and CDR2: SEHNR, FQNEAQ (reference sequence). The CDR3 region is CASSNWTGEGYTF. The CDR3 DNA is TGTGCCAGCAGCAATTGGACAGGGGAGGGCTACACCTTC. Full variable domain (rest looked up from reference TRBV7-9 and TRBJ1-2): DTGVSQNPRHKITKRGQNVTFRCDPISEHNRLYWYRQTLGQGPEFLTYFQNEAQLEKSRLLSDRFSAERPKGSFSTLEIQRTEQGDSAMYLCASSNWTGEGYTFGSGTRLTVV.

Only a few counts were recorded for this clonotype. V is TRBV6-5 and J is TRBJ1-6; D call uncertain. V was cut by 2 bases and J by 5 bases, with 13 bases left in between. There are 16 residues in the CDR3. The V gene's germline CDR1 is MNHEY and CDR2 SVGAGI. CDR3 protein: CASSYGSRRDNSPLHF. CDR3 in DNA: TGTGCCAGCAGTTACGGCAGCCGGAGGGATAATTCACCCCTCCACTTT.

This clonotype was counted ten times or more. The CDR3: CASSQEAAGGLYNEQFF. CDR3 DNA sequence: TGTGCCAGCAGCCAAGAGGCGGCAGGGGGCCTATACAATGAGCAGTTCTTC. This chain links TRBV4-2 with TRBJ2-1; 8 nucleotides line up with TRBD1. The CDR3 spans 17 residues. With 0 bases clipped from V and 4 bases from J, the junction kept 8 bases outside the gene matches. Germline CDR1 is LGHNA and CDR2 is YNFKEQ.

The chain is built from TRBV20-1 and TRBJ2-7; the D is unclear. The CDR3 runs 13 residues. The germline V gene has CDR1 DFQATT and CDR2 SNEGSKA (reference sequence). Trimming cost V 0 bases and J 4 bases, with 10 bases left between them. CDR3 bases: TGCAGTGCTAGAGATTTTAGGCGTTACGAGCAGTACTTC. It encodes CSARDFRRYEQYF.

This clonotype came up many times. The CDR3, as DNA: TGTGCCAGCAGTCCTGATGTAACTAGCGGGAGTTCCGGTGAGCAGTTCTTC. This encodes CASSPDVTSGSSGEQFF. The V call is TRBV2, the J call TRBJ2-1, with 11 bases identical to TRBD2. The CDR3 loop spans 17 amino acids. The J segment lost 9 bases and the V segment lost 5 bases, leaving 15 bases of the junction unmatched. Germline assignment: CDR1 SNHLY and CDR2 FYNNEI.

This clonotype has at least ten counts. This sequence joins TRBV11-2 and TRBJ2-3; possibly TRBD1 for D (6 bases). The V and J ends lost 2 bases and 4 bases respectively, with 7 bases between them. CDR3 length: 13 residues. CDR1 is SGHAT, CDR2 FQNNGV, per germline. The CDR3 region is CASSLNRADTQYF. The CDR3 DNA reads as TGTGCCAGCAGCTTAAACAGGGCAGATACGCAGTATTTT.

The rearrangement links TRBV24-1 to TRBJ1-5; tentative D call: TRBD1 (6 bases). Germline V gene sequence: CDR1 KGHDR, CDR2 SFDVKD. V lost 2 bases and J 1 base, leaving 8 bases between the germline ends. The CDR3 loop spans 15 amino acids. CDR3 DNA sequence: TGTGCCACCAGTGATTACAGGGAGAGCAATCAGCCCCAGCATTTT. It is translated as CATSDYRESNQPQHF.

V is TRBV5-5 and J is TRBJ1-2; possible D gene TRBD1, 5 bases. Trimming pared 2 bases from V and 8 bases from J, leaving 16 bases between. Germline V gives CDR1 SGHKS, CDR2 YYEKEE (reference sequence). The CDR3 loop spans 14 amino acids. CDR3 DNA sequence: TGTGCCAGCAGCTTCATAACCGTCGGGGACGGCTACACCTTC. Translation: CASSFITVGDGYTF.

This clonotype was seen at least ten times. This sequence joins TRBV19 and TRBJ2-1; 7 positions agree with TRBD2. The CDR3 length is 15 residues. V shed 5 bases and J 4 bases; nucleotides not matched to a gene: 8. Germline V gives CDR1 LNHDA, CDR2 SQIVND (reference sequence). The CDR3 is CASSVGLVVYNEQFF. The CDR3 DNA follows: TGTGCCAGTAGTGTAGGACTAGTGGTATACAATGAGCAGTTCTTC.

V gene TRBV6-5 combines with J gene TRBJ1-2; D unresolved. The CDR3 runs to 13 residues. V dropped 2 bases and J dropped 3 bases, with 7 bases sitting between them. Per the germline V gene, CDR1 is MNHEY and CDR2 is SVGAGI. The CDR3 DNA follows: TGTGCCAGCAGTTACCCCGGCTACTATGGCTACACCTTC. This codes for CASSYPGYYGYTF.